These 5 T cell receptor beta chains were all obtained from the same sample, sequenced in a study of blood T cell repertoires in COVID-19. Using immunoSEQ multiplex PCR, the repertoire was profiled, and TCRdb retains in-frame clones only, with some absent. The table records fewer than 250,000 clones, around 83% of them present only once. The material sequenced was peripheral blood. These receptors all stem from a man aged 45-65 years with active or convalescent COVID-19.

J is TRBJ2-5 and V is TRBV13; TRBD1 matches 7 bases. V gave up 5 bases and J gave up 4 bases; unmatched junction bases: 4. CDR3 size: 13 residues. Germline V CDR1 and CDR2: PRHDT, FYEKMQ (reference sequence). This CDR3 is CASSARTGETQYF. CDR3 nucleotides: TGTGCCAGCAGCGCCCGGACAGGAGAGACCCAGTACTTC.

The chain combines TRBV5-1 with TRBJ2-1; 8 bases are a match to TRBD1. This CDR3 comprises 14 residues. CDR1 is SGHRS and CDR2 is YFSETQ in the germline V gene. Losses at the gene ends were 2 bases for V and 8 bases for J; bases not matched to a gene: 6. DNA of the CDR3: TGCGCCAGCAGCTTAGGACAGGGTACGGATGAGCAGTTCTTC. This gives the protein CASSLGQGTDEQFF.

This chain connects TRBV18 to TRBJ2-5; the D gene is possibly TRBD2 (6 bases). The germline CDR1 and CDR2 sequences are KGHSH and LQKENI. V lost 3 bases and J 3 bases, leaving 14 bases between the germline ends. The CDR3 consists of 15 residues. For the CDR3, the DNA is TGTGCCAGCTCACCGGAACGGACTACTAAAGAGACCCAGTACTTC. Amino acid sequence: CASSPERTTKETQYF.

The sample holds a few counts of this clone. This sequence joins TRBV4-1 and TRBJ2-1; tentatively, D is TRBD1 (5 bases). Germline V gene sequence: CDR1 MGHRA, CDR2 YSYEKL. The CDR3 runs 17 residues. Trimming cost V 6 bases and J 4 bases, with 22 bases left between them. The CDR3: CASRPGSETLLYNEQFF. The CDR3 DNA follows: TGCGCCAGCAGACCAGGGTCAGAGACTCTCCTTTACAATGAGCAGTTCTTC.

This chain's CDR3 is CASSPMDRGGRETQYF. In nucleotides, the CDR3 is TGTGCCAGCTCCCCTATGGACAGGGGCGGGCGTGAGACCCAGTACTTC. V is TRBV18 and J is TRBJ2-5; 9 bases map to TRBD1. This CDR3 is built from 16 residues. The J segment lost 5 bases and the V segment lost 6 bases, leaving 13 bases of the junction unmatched. From germline, CDR1 is KGHSH and CDR2 LQKENI.